The sequence of this T cell receptor beta chain was determined in a study of vaccination and CD4 T cells after COVID-19. Study-level information: Overlapping spike peptides from SARS-CoV-2, HCoV-NL63, HCoV-OC43 and HCoV-229E served to stimulate the cells. General study points: The appearance of a median approximately 84% of reactive clones in convalescent patients occurred only post-vaccination.

Turning to this clonotype: What it binds is unknown.

Germline V CDR1 and CDR2: GTSNPN, SVGIG (reference sequence). The CDR3 loop spans 14 amino acids. V trimming: 4 bases; J trimming: 8 bases; junction bases outside the gene matches: 11. The Oncomine TCR Beta short-read assay was what sequenced the DNA obtained from cultured CD4+ T cells. TCRdb independently ran MiXCR on the PCR reads; one entry per CDR3 protein. In the table there are over 20,000 distinct CDR3 sequences, more than 40% of which are singletons. Treatment specified: roughly 10-day PBMC culture with coronavirus spike peptide pools or control peptides (ViraFEST assay). Healthy recipients of vaccination lacked prior SARS-CoV-2 infection, as evidenced by negative nucleocapsid antibodies both before and after vaccination. Per well, 1.5 million to 2.5 million PBMCs were cultured in the presence of roughly 9 IU/ml IL-2 and approximately 10 ug/ml peptide pools.

The source of this sequence is a human donor who received a COVID-19 vaccine. This sequence joins TRBV30 and TRBJ2-3; 8 bases align to TRBD1. The specimen was CD4+ T cells from blood, cultured in vitro, collected before SARS-CoV-2 vaccination. In DNA, the CDR3 is TGTGCCTGGACGAGGGCAGGGGGCGTACGTACGCAGTATTTT. Translating it yields CAWTRAGGVRTQYF.